This T cell receptor (beta chain) was sequenced for a study of T cell responses to AZD1222 COVID-19 vaccine. Sequencing used immunoSEQ multiplex PCR; TCRdb keeps in-frame clones, though not all of them. The profile shows about 130,000 clones, 85% to 95% of them singletons. Between the trimmed V and J ends, which lost 2 bases and 1 base, there was a span of 5 bases. The V gene's germline CDR1 is SGHTA and CDR2 FQGNSA. The CDR3 covers 13 residues. This receptor was obtained from an adult in good health. The J gene is TRBJ1-2, the V gene TRBV7-2; unclear D gene. Specimen: peripheral blood, collected on day 0 of AZD1222 vaccination. DNA for the CDR3: TGTGCCAGCAGCTTATCGATTAACTATGGCTACACCTTC. Protein product: CASSLSINYGYTF.